This TCR beta chain came from a study of identical twins. Points on this clonotype: Its target is unknown.

Each cDNA held unique molecular identifiers, and template switching gave it a universal primer site. One entry per CDR3 protein, called by TCRdb with MiXCR from the 5' RACE reads. This table has 350,000 or so distinct CDR3 sequences, about 9% appearing once. CDR3 length: 14 residues. The J segment lost 7 bases and the V segment lost 7 bases, leaving 6 bases of the junction unmatched. The study's findings and limits: For cord blood, abundant beta clonotypes had fewer insertions, unlike memory repertoires, which showed none. Conclusions came from cross-sectional statistical analysis, not from following the same donors. Excess twin sharing in beta out-of-frame sequences was weaker.

The source is a woman between 50 and 59 years old in good health. The chain carries TRBV12-3 or TRBV12-4 and TRBJ1-4, with 10 bases aligning to TRBD1. The material sequenced was naive T cells sorted from blood. The CDR3 bases are TGTGCCAGCAAGACCGGGACAGGGGTTGAAAAACTGTTTTTT. This sequence encodes CASKTGTGVEKLFF.